This T cell receptor beta chain is drawn from a study of technical replicates of blood from a few donors. The sample holds one count of this clone. Clones were sequenced by immunoSEQ multiplex PCR, and TCRdb holds only the in-frame ones, with some missing. The repertoire includes about 56,000 clones, over 85% of them detected once, and less than 5.5% sits in the top ten. Source material: PBMCs. This clonotype was obtained from a human donor in good health. Some clones in this sample may be carry-over from other donors' samples.

The CDR3 DNA sequence: TGTGGACAGTCCCAAGGGGCCAACGTCCTGACTTTC. This gives the protein CGQSQGANVLTF. V usage is TRBV30 and J usage is TRBJ2-6, with D tentatively TRBD1 (5 bases). The CDR3 has 12 residues. Looked up from germline, CDR1 is GTSNPN and CDR2 is SVGIG (reference sequence).